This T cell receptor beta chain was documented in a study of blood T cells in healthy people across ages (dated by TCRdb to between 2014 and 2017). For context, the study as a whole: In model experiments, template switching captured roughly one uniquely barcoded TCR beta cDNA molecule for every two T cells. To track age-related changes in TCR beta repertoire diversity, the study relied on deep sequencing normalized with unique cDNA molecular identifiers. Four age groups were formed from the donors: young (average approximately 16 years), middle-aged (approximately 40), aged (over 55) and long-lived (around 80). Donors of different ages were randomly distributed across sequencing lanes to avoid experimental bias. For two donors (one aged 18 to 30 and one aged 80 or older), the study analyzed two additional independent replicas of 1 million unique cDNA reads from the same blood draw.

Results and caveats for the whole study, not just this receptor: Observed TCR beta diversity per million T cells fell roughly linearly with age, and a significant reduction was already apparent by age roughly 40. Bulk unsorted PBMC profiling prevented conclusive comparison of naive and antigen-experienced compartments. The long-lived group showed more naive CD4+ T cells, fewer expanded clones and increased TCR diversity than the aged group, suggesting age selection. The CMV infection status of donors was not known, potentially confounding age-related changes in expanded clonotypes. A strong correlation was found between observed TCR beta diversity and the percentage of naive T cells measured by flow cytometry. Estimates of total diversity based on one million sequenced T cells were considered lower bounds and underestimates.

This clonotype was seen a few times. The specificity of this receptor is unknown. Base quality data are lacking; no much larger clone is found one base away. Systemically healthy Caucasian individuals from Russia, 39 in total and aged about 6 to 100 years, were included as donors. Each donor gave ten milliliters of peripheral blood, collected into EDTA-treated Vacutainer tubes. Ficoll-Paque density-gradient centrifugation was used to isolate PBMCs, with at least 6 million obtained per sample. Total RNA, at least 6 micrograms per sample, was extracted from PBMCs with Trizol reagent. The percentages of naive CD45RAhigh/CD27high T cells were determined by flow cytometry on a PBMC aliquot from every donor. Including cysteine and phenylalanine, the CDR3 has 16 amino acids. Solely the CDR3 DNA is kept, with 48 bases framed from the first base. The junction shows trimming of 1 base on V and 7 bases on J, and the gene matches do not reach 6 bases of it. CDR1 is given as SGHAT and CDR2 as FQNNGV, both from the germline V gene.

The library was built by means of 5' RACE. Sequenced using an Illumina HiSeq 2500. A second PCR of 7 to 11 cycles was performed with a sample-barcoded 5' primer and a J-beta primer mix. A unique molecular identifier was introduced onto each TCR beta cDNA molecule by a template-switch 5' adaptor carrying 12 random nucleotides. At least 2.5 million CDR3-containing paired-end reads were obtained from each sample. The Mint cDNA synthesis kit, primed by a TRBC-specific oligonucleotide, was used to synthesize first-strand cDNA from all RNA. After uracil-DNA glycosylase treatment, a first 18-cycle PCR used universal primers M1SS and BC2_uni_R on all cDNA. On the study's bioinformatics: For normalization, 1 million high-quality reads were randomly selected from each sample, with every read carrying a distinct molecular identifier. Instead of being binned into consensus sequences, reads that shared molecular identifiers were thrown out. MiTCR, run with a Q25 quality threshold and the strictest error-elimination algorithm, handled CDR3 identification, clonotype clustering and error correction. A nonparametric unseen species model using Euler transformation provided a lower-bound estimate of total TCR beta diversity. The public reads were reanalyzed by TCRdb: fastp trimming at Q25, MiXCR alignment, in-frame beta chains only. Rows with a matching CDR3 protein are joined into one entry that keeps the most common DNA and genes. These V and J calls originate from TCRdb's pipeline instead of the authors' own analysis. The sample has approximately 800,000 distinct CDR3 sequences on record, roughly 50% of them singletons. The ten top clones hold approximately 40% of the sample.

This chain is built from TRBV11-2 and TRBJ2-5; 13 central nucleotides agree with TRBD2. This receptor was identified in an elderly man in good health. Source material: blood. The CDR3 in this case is CASSLAGLAGEGTQYF. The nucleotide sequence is TGTGCCAGCAGCTTAGCCGGACTAGCGGGGGAAGGGACCCAGTACTTC.